The 25 T cell receptor beta chains below were found in one sample sequenced in a study of blood T cells in healthy people across ages. Next came a second PCR, run for about 7 to 12 cycles, which used a sample-barcoded 5' primer along with a J-beta primer mix. Via MiXCR, TCRdb re-called the 5' RACE reads, giving one row per CDR3 protein. The sample carries about 730,000 distinct CDR3 sequences, roughly two fifths recorded once. Sequencing was performed on blood. These receptors were obtained from a woman aged 55-69 years in good health.

This chain connects TRBV7-9 to TRBJ2-5, with D possibly matching TRBD1 (5 bases). Trimming removed 5 bases at V and 4 bases at J, with 11 bases between. Germline CDR1 and CDR2: SEHNR and FQNEAQ (reference sequence). The CDR3 is made up of 13 amino acids. CDR3 sequence: CASSPGIAETQYF. The CDR3 nucleotides are TGTGCCAGCAGCCCAGGGATTGCAGAGACCCAGTACTTC.

For this clonotype: A read error may explain this, as a much larger clone is one base away. The CDR3: CTSSLARRHNEQFF. DNA for the CDR3: TGTACCAGCAGCTTAGCGCGCCGGCACAATGAGCAGTTCTTC. The genes are TRBV7-2 and TRBJ2-1; D is unresolved. Germline V CDR1 and CDR2: SGHTA, FQGNSA. Trimming left V 0 bases short and J 5 bases short, with 8 bases between. The CDR3 loop spans 14 amino acids. Filled out from reference TRBV7-2 and TRBJ2-1, the complete variable domain reads GAGVSQSPSNKVTEKGKDVELRCDPISGHTALYWYRQSLGQGLEFLIYFQGNSAPDKSGLPSDRFSAERTGGSVSTLTIQRTQQEDSAVYLCTSSLARRHNEQFFGPGTRLTVL.

The chain links TRBV7-6 to TRBJ2-7, with TRBD2 identical over 10 bases. The germline gives CDR1 SGHVS, CDR2 FNYEAQ. Unmatched junction bases numbered 3, after V lost 8 bases and J lost 2 bases. The CDR3 is made up of 13 amino acids. This CDR3 reads CASGLAETYEQYF. The CDR3 DNA follows: TGTGCCAGCGGACTAGCGGAAACCTACGAGCAGTACTTC.

This clonotype was observed a handful of times. The V call is TRBV6-6, the J call TRBJ1-5; D gene ambiguous. The CDR3 extends over 13 amino acids. The V and J ends lost 5 bases and 2 bases respectively, with 7 bases between them. Germline assignment: CDR1 MNHNY and CDR2 SVGAGI (reference sequence). The CDR3 loop reads CASSRLGNQPQHF. DNA for the CDR3: TGTGCCAGCAGTCGACTAGGCAATCAGCCCCAGCATTTT.

The rearrangement links TRBV29-1 to TRBJ2-1; D may be TRBD2 (6 bases). Germline lookup yields CDR1 SQVTM and CDR2 ANQGSEA. The CDR3 is made up of 17 amino acids. V lost 0 bases to trimming and J lost 3 bases, with 18 bases between them. The CDR3 reads CSVEDLAGGALYNEQFF. CDR3 nucleotide sequence: TGCAGCGTTGAAGACCTTGCCGGCGGGGCGCTCTACAATGAGCAGTTCTTC.

This clonotype was detected once. A read error is possible here, since a much larger clone lies one base away. The genes are TRBV12-3 or TRBV12-4 and TRBJ1-5; the D is unclear. The CDR3 loop spans 11 amino acids. In DNA, the CDR3 is TGTGTCAGCAGTTTAGATCAGCCCCAGCATTTT. Amino acids: CVSSLDQPQHF.

This clonotype was found a few times. V is TRBV20-1 and J is TRBJ2-1; TRBD1 agrees at 9 bases. The CDR3 length is 16 residues. Germline values: CDR1 DFQATT, CDR2 SNEGSKA (reference sequence). Losses at the gene ends were 3 bases for V and 1 base for J; bases not matched to a gene: 7. The CDR3 nucleotides read TGCAGTGCTAGCTTTGCCGGGACAGGGTCCTACAATGAGCAGTTCTTC. Amino acid sequence: CSASFAGTGSYNEQFF.

This chain links TRBV6-1 with TRBJ2-3; 8 bases fit TRBD2. The CDR3 is 16 amino acids. Germline assignment: CDR1 MNHNS and CDR2 SASEGT. Germline trimming cut 4 bases from V and 2 bases from J; bases unmatched to any gene: 8. This CDR3 reads CASSAKSGGNTDTQYF. In nucleotides, the CDR3 is TGTGCCAGCAGTGCGAAGAGCGGGGGAAACACAGATACGCAGTATTTT.

The chain links TRBV24-1 to TRBJ2-1, with TRBD2 matching 9 bases. From germline, CDR1 is KGHDR and CDR2 SFDVKD. The CDR3 totals 16 residues. Trimming took 3 bases from V and 6 from J; bases not matched to a gene: 8. The CDR3 DNA follows: TGTGCCACCAGTGATGAGGCGGGAGGGCCCCCCAATGAGCAGTTCTTC. Translated, it gives CATSDEAGGPPNEQFF.

This clonotype was picked up a small number of times. The chain combines TRBV3-1 with TRBJ2-1; 13 bases are shared with TRBD2. The V gene's germline CDR1 is LGHDT and CDR2 YNNKEL (reference sequence). The V and J ends lost 1 base and 8 bases, in that order; junction bases with no gene match: 11. The CDR3 extends over 18 amino acids. This CDR3 is CASSQVLRLAGGFYEQFF. In DNA, the CDR3 is TGTGCCAGCAGCCAAGTACTGCGACTAGCGGGAGGATTTTATGAGCAGTTCTTC.

As regards this clonotype: This may be a read error: a much more frequent sequence differs by one nucleotide. V and J are TRBV20-1 and TRBJ2-7; TRBD1 might be the D (6 bases). The length of the CDR3 is 15 residues. Trimming stripped 4 bases from V and 7 bases from J, with 23 bases between. Germline V gives CDR1 DFQATT, CDR2 SNEGSKA (reference sequence). The CDR3 sequence is CSATDPLAGVVEQYF. Written as DNA, the CDR3 is TGCAGTGCTACAGATCCCCTTGCAGGGGTGGTTGAGCAGTACTTC.

Comment on this clonotype: The junction departs from the called germline gene at one end, perhaps through a read error. CDR3 nucleotide sequence: TGTGCCAGCAGTGACTCGGCAGCCCAAGAGACCCAGTACTTC. Amino acid sequence: CASSDSAAQETQYF. The chain is built from TRBV6-5 and TRBJ2-5; D remains ambiguous. CDR3 length: 14 amino acids. The germline CDR1 and CDR2 sequences are MNHEY and SVGAGI.

This clonotype was detected a few times. This rearrangement joins TRBV10-1 to TRBJ2-3; TRBD1 might be the D (5 bases). The CDR3 totals 14 residues. Trimming removed 3 bases at V and 0 bases at J, with 7 bases between. CDR1 WNHNN and CDR2 SYGVQD come from the germline V gene (reference sequence). CDR3 in DNA: TGCGCCAGCAGTGACCAGGGCAGCACAGATACGCAGTATTTT. It specifies CASSDQGSTDTQYF.

The CDR3 coding sequence is TGTGCCAGCAGCTTAGGAGGAGCGGGAGGAAATGAGCAGTACTTC. It is translated as CASSLGGAGGNEQYF. V usage is TRBV7-2 and J usage is TRBJ2-7; 9 positions agree with TRBD2. CDR1 and CDR2 from the germline V gene are SGHTA and FQGNSA. The CDR3 totals 15 residues. Trimming removed 1 base from V and 7 bases from J; junction bases left unmatched: 8.

As to this clonotype: One end of the junction varies from germline; a read error may be responsible. The V and J genes are TRBV9 and TRBJ2-1; the D gene is possibly TRBD2 (6 bases). The germline V gene has CDR1 SGDLS and CDR2 YYNGEE. The CDR3 contains 15 residues. CDR3 nucleotide sequence: TGTGCCGGCAGCGTAGTGGGACTGCCGGTCAATGAGCAGTTCTTC. Its protein is CAGSVVGLPVNEQFF. Full variable domain (outside the CDR3, taken from reference TRBV9 and TRBJ2-1): DSGVTQTPKHLITATGQRVTLRCSPRSGDLSVYWYQQSLDQGLQFLIQYYNGEERAKGNILERFSAQQFPDLHSELNLSSLELGDSALYFCAGSVVGLPVNEQFFGPGTRLTVL.

The rearrangement joins TRBV30 to TRBJ1-2; possible D gene TRBD1, 6 bases. In germline, CDR1 is GTSNPN, CDR2 SVGIG (reference sequence). CDR3 length: 14 amino acids. V shed 0 bases and J shed 4 bases, with 12 bases lying between them. CDR3 in amino acids: CAWSVKEGVYGYTF. The CDR3 coding sequence is TGTGCCTGGAGTGTTAAAGAGGGGGTCTATGGCTACACCTTC.

Ten or more counts support this clonotype. The chain joins TRBV7-9 to TRBJ2-1; D unclear. V shed 6 bases and J shed 5 bases, with 11 bases lying between them. The CDR3 is 13 amino acids. Germline V gene sequence: CDR1 SEHNR, CDR2 FQNEAQ (reference sequence). The CDR3, as DNA: TGTGCCAGCAGTCGAACCGGTAACAATGAGCAGTTCTTC. Translation gives CASSRTGNNEQFF.

The J gene is TRBJ2-7, the V gene TRBV7-6; maybe TRBD1 (6 bases). V was cut by 5 bases and J by 2 bases, with 19 bases left in between. CDR3 size: 16 residues. Germline assignment: CDR1 SGHVS and CDR2 FNYEAQ. The CDR3 sequence is CASSPRQVEIPYEQYF. The CDR3 DNA reads as TGTGCCAGCAGCCCTCGACAGGTCGAGATCCCCTACGAGCAGTACTTC.

V and J are TRBV6-5 and TRBJ2-3; 8 positions match TRBD1. The V gene end was trimmed by 7 bases and the J gene end by 1 base; junction bases not matched to a gene: 7. In germline, CDR1 is MNHEY, CDR2 SVGAGI. This CDR3 has 15 amino acids. The CDR3 protein is CASKSRGQGTDTQYF. CDR3 DNA: TGTGCCAGCAAGAGTCGGGGACAGGGCACAGATACGCAGTATTTT.

The V call is TRBV7-2, the J call TRBJ2-7; perhaps TRBD2 as D (7 bases). The V gene lost 5 bases and the J gene lost 1 base, with 15 bases spanning the gap. CDR3 length: 15 amino acids. Germline V CDR1 and CDR2: SGHTA, FQGNSA. The CDR3 region is CASSVGGAGSYEQYF. In DNA, the CDR3 is TGTGCCAGCAGCGTAGGGGGGGCAGGGTCCTACGAGCAGTACTTC.

The V and J genes are TRBV6-1 and TRBJ1-2; 10 bases align to TRBD1. CDR1 is MNHNS, CDR2 SASEGT, per germline. The CDR3 is made up of 18 amino acids. The V and J ends lost 6 bases and 2 bases, in that order; junction bases with no gene match: 15. The CDR3 DNA sequence: TGTGCCAGCAGCACCAGGTCGCCCGGGACAGGGGAAAACTATGGCTACACCTTC. It translates to CASSTRSPGTGENYGYTF.

The rearrangement uses TRBV3-1 and TRBJ2-7; no reliable D call. There are 11 residues in the CDR3. Germline V gives CDR1 LGHDT, CDR2 YNNKEL (reference sequence). Trimming stripped 1 base from V and 9 bases from J, with 7 bases between. CDR3 nucleotides: TGTGCCAGCAGCCAAGCCCGTGGGCAGTACTTC. Residues: CASSQARGQYF.

This clonotype was seen ten or more times. The rearrangement links TRBV5-6 to TRBJ1-1, with TRBD1 as a possible D gene (6 bases). With 4 bases removed from V and 0 bases from J, the gap between germline ends came to 16 bases. Germline lookup yields CDR1 SGHDT and CDR2 YYEEEE. The CDR3 is 16 residues long. The CDR3 here is CASSIITGRMNTEAFF. CDR3 coding DNA: TGTGCCAGCAGCATTATTACAGGGAGAATGAACACTGAAGCTTTCTTT.

The chain recombines TRBV10-3 with TRBJ1-5; D might be TRBD1 (6 bases). The CDR3 length is 15 residues. CDR1 ENHRY and CDR2 SYGVKD come from the germline V gene. V was trimmed by 2 bases and J by 3 bases, leaving 11 bases between them. In DNA form, the CDR3 reads TGTGCCATCAGTGAGGGCGACAGGAACAATCAGCCCCAGCATTTT. Protein: CAISEGDRNNQPQHF.

The rearrangement links TRBV18 to TRBJ2-5; 8 bases are shared with TRBD2. CDR3 length: 15 residues. With 3 bases clipped from V and 5 bases from J, the junction kept 8 bases outside the gene matches. The germline CDR1 and CDR2 sequences are KGHSH and LQKENI. The CDR3 protein is CASSPSGGDMETQYF. The CDR3 DNA sequence: TGTGCCAGCTCACCGTCGGGAGGGGATATGGAGACCCAGTACTTC.